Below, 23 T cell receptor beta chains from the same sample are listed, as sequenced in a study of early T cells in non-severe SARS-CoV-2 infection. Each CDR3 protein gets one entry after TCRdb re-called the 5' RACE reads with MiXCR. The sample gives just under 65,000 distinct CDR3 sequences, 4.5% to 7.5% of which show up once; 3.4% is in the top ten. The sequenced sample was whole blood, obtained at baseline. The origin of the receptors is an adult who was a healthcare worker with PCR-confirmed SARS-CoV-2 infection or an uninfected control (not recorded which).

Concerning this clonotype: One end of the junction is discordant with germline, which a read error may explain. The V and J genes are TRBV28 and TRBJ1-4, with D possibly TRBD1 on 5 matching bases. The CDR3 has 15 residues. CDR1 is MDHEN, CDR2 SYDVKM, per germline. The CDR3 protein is CSSSPTQGFREKLFF. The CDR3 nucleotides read TGTTCCAGCAGTCCTACCCAGGGTTTCAGGGAAAAACTGTTTTTT.

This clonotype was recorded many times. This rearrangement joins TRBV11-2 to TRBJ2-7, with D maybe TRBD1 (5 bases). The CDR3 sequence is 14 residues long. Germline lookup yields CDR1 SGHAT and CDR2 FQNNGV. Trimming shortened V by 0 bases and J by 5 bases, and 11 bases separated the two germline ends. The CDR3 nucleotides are TGTGCCAGCAGCTTAGATGGCCAGGGCCACGAGCAGTACTTC. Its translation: CASSLDGQGHEQYF.

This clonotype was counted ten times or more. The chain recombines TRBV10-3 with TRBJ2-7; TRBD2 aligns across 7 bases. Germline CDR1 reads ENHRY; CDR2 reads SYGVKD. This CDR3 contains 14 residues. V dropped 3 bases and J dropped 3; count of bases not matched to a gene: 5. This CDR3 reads CAISEKLASYEQYF. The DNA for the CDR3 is TGTGCCATCAGTGAAAAACTAGCGAGCTACGAGCAGTACTTC.

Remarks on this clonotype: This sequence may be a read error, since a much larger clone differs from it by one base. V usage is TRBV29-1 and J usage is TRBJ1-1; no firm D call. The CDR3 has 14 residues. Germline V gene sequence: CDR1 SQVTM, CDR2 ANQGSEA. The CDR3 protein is CSVAMRVMNNEAFF. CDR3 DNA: TGCAGCGTTGCAATGAGGGTTATGAACAATGAAGCTTTCTTT.

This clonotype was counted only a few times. CDR3 sequence (DNA): TGTGCCATCACTTCAGGGACAGGGGGACCCTACGAGCAGTACTTC. Translated: CAITSGTGGPYEQYF. The rearrangement uses TRBV10-3 and TRBJ2-7, with 11 bases matching TRBD1. Germline V lookup: CDR1 ENHRY, CDR2 SYGVKD. Germline trimming cut 7 bases from V and 2 bases from J; bases unmatched to any gene: 7. This CDR3 has 15 residues.

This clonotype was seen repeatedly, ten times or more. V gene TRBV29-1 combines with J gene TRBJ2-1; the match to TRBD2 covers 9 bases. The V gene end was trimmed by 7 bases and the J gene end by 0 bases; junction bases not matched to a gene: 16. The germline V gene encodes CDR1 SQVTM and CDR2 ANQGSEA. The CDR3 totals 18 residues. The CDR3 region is CSAWSSASGIHSYNEQFF. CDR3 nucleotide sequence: TGCAGCGCCTGGAGTTCGGCTAGCGGGATTCACTCCTACAATGAGCAGTTCTTC.

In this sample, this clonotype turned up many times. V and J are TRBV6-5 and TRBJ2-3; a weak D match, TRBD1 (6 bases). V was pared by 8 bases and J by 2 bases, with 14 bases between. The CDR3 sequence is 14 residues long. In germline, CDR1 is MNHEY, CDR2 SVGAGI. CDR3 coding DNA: TGTGCCAGCGGGCAGGGGTTCCCCACAGATACGCAGTATTTT. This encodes CASGQGFPTDTQYF.

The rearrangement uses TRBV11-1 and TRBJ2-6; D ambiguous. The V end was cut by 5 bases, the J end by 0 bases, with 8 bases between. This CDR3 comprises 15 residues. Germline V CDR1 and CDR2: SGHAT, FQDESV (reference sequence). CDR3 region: CASSPSSSGANVLTF. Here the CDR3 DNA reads TGTGCCAGCAGCCCCAGCAGCTCTGGGGCCAACGTCCTGACTTTC. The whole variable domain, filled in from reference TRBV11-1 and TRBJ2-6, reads EAEVAQSPRYKITEKSQAVAFWCDPISGHATLYWYRQILGQGPELLVQFQDESVVDDSQLPKDRFSAERLKGVDSTLKIQPAELGDSAMYLCASSPSSSGANVLTFGAGSRLTVL.

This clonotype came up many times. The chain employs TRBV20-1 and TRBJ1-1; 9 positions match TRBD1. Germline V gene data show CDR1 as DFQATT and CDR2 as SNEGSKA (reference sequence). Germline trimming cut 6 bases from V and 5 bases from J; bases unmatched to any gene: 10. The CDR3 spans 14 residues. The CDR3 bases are TGCAGTGCGCGTAACAGGGGGCTGCTGACTGAAGCTTTCTTT. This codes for CSARNRGLLTEAFF.

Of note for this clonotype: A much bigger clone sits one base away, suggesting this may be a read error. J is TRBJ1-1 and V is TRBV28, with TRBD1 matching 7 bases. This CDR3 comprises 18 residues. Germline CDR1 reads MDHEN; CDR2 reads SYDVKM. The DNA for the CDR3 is TGTGCCAGCAACACCATAGGTCCGGGACAGATAATGAACACTGAAGCTTACTTT. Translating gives CASNTIGPGQIMNTEAYF. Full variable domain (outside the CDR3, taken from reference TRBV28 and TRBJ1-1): DVKVTQSSRYLVKRTGEKVFLECVQDMDHENMFWYRQDPGLGLRLIYFSYDVKMKEKGDIPEGYSVSREKKERFSLILESASTNQTSMYLCASNTIGPGQIMNTEAYFGQGTRLTVV.

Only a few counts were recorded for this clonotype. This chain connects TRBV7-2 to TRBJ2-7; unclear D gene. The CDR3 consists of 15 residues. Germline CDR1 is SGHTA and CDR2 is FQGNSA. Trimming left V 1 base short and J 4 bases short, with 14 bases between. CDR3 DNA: TGTGCCAGCAGCTTAGATCCGGTACGGGTTTACGAGCAGTACTTC. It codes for CASSLDPVRVYEQYF.

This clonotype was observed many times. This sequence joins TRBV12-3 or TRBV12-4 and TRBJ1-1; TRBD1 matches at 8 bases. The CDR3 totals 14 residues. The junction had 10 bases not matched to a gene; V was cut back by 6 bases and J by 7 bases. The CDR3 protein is CASRERDRRGEAFF. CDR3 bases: TGTGCCAGCAGAGAACGGGACAGGAGGGGTGAAGCTTTCTTT.

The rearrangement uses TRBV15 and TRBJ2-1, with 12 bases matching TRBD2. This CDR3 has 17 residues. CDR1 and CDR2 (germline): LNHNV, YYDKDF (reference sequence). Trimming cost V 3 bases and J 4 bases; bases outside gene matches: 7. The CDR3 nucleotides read TGTGCCACCAGCAGCATCAAGACTAGCGGGGGTTACAATGAGCAGTTCTTC. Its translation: CATSSIKTSGGYNEQFF.

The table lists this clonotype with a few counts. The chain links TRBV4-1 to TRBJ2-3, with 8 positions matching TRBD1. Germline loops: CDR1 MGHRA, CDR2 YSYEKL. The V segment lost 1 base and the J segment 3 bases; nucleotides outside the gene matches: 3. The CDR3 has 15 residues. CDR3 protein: CASSQVTGETDTQYF. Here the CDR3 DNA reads TGCGCCAGCAGCCAAGTGACAGGGGAGACAGATACGCAGTATTTT.

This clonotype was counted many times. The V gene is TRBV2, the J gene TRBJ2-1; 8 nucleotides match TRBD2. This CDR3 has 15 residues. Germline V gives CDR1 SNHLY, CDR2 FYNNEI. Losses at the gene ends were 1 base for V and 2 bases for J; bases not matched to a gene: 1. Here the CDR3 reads CASSEVGLAYNEQFF. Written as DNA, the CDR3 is TGTGCCAGCAGTGAAGTGGGACTAGCCTACAATGAGCAGTTCTTC.

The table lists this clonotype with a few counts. CDR3 residues: CASSQRVDETQYF. DNA of the CDR3: TGTGCCAGCTCACAGAGGGTGGACGAGACCCAGTACTTC. The chain employs TRBV18 and TRBJ2-5; possibly TRBD2 for D (5 bases). Germline V gene lookup returns CDR1 KGHSH and CDR2 LQKENI. The CDR3 extends over 13 amino acids. V lost 4 bases, J lost 5 bases, and 11 bases lay in between.

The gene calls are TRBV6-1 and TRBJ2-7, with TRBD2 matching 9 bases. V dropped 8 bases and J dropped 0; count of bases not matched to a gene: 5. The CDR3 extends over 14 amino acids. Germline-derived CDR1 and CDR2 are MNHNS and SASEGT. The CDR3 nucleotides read TGTGCCAGCTGGGCGGGAGGGATCTCCTACGAGCAGTACTTC. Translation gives CASWAGGISYEQYF.

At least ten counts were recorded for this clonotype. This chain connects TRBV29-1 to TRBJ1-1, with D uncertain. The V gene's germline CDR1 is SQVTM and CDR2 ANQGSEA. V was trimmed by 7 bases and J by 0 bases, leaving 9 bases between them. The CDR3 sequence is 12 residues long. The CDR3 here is CSAEVLNTEAFF. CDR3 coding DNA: TGCAGCGCGGAAGTGTTGAACACTGAAGCTTTCTTT.

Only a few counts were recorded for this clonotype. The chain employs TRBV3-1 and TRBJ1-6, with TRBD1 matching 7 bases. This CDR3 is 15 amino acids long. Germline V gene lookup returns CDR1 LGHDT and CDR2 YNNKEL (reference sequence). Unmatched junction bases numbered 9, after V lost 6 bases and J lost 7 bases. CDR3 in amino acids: CASRPSRQGNSPLHF. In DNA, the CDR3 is TGTGCCAGCAGACCCTCTCGACAGGGAAATTCACCCCTCCACTTT.

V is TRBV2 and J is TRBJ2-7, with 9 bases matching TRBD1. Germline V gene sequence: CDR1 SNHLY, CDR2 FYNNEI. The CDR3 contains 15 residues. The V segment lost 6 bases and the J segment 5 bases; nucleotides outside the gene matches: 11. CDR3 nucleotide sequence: TGTGCCAGCAGCCAACCCGGGACAGGGTCCCACGAGCAGTACTTC. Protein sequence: CASSQPGTGSHEQYF.

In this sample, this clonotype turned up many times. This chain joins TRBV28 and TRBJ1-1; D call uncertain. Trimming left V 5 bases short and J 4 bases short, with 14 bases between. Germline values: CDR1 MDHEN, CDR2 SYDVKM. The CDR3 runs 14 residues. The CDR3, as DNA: TGTGCCAGCAGTCCGAAAACGGCTATCACTGAAGCTTTCTTT. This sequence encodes CASSPKTAITEAFF.

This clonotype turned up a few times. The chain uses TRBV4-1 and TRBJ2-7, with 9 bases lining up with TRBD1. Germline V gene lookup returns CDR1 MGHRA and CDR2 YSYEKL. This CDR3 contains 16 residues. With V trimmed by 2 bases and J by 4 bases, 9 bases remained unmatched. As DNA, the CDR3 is TGCGCCAGCAGCCAAAAAGACAGGGGGATTGCGTACGAGCAGTACTTC. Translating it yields CASSQKDRGIAYEQYF.

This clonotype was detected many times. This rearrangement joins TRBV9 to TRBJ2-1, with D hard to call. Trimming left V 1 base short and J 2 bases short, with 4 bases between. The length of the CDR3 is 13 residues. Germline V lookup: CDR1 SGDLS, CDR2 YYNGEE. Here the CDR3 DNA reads TGTGCCAGCAGCGTATCCCCCTACAATGAGCAGTTCTTC. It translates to CASSVSPYNEQFF.